The entry below gives a single T cell receptor (beta chain) sequence along with its context. What it binds is not known. Lactation, pregnancy, other autoimmune disease or uncontrolled infection led to exclusion of patients. Diagnostic decisions used clinical symptoms, serum thyroxine and TRAb, thyroid ultrasound and orbital computed tomography. This specimen belongs to a study of T cells in Graves' hyperthyroidism and ophthalmopathy. Regarding the study as a whole: In simple terms, a model built on 13 V-J features told ophthalmopathy apart from stable hyperthyroidism. Blood also carried most thyroid clonotypes expanded above 0.001.

This CDR3 region has 12 residues. Trimming stripped 1 base from V and 7 bases from J, with 8 bases between. Amplified TCR beta CDR3 regions derived from RNA transcripts. With the HTBI primer set, the TCR CDR3 went through a first round of RT-PCR. TCRdb redid the calling of the multiplex PCR reads with MiXCR, one entry per CDR3 protein. The sample includes around 300,000 distinct CDR3 sequences, less than 15% seen only once; the top ten take roughly 8.5%. This chain joins TRBV12-3 or TRBV12-4 and TRBJ2-7; no reliable D call. Specimen: blood. The TCR was taken from a woman between 25 and 40 years old with Graves' hyperthyroidism that later progressed to Graves' ophthalmopathy. The DNA of the CDR3 is TGTGCCAGCAGTTTAGACCCCGGGGAGCAGTACTTC. Its protein product is CASSLDPGEQYF.